The present entry profiles one T cell receptor (beta chain) with its context. Its target is unknown. Ophthalmopathy cases scored 3 or more on the Clinical Activity Score and 4 or more on NOSPECS grade, with duration below 3 months. The study left out patients who had uncontrolled infection, other autoimmune disease, pregnancy or lactation. Diagnostic decisions used clinical symptoms, serum thyroxine and TRAb, thyroid ultrasound and orbital computed tomography. This CDR3 spans 14 amino acids. The germline CDR1 and CDR2 sequences are DFQATT and SNEGSKA (reference sequence). Trimming cost V 1 base and J 2 bases, with 9 bases left between them. There were TCR beta CDR3 regions amplified from RNA transcripts. In the first-round RT-PCR of the TCR CDR3, the HTBI primer set was used. TCRdb re-called the multiplex PCR reads through MiXCR, storing one row per CDR3 protein. The repertoire holds roughly 530,000 distinct CDR3 sequences, with about a sixth as singletons.

This record comes from a study of T cells in Graves' hyperthyroidism and ophthalmopathy. Study-level findings and limits: Among thyroid clonotypes expanded above 0.001, most also appeared in blood.

The sequence was obtained from a woman aged 18 to 35 with Graves' ophthalmopathy. Sample: blood. This chain connects TRBV20-1 to TRBJ1-5, with D tentatively TRBD1 (6 bases). CDR3 coding DNA: TGCAGTGCTAGAGCAGGGGACCGCAATCAGCCCCAGCATTTT. It codes for CSARAGDRNQPQHF.